Listed below are T cell receptor beta chains from one sample, sequenced in a study of neurological immune-mediated disorders. From the 5' RACE reads, TCRdb called clonotypes with MiXCR, one entry per CDR3 protein. The data show tens of thousands of distinct CDR3 sequences, 3.5% to 4.5% seen once. Source material: PBMCs. The receptors were gathered from a woman between 45 and 65 years old with multiple sclerosis. The CDR3 runs from the conserved cysteine through the conserved F or W. Each record gives: J gene, D gene, clone size, V gene, CDR3 DNA, CDR3 protein. A D gene is named only where the DNA matches it firmly. Size tells how often a clone was seen (once, few, many) or the class of an expanded clone, and some rows leave it out.

j_call: TRBJ1-4
d_call: -
clone_size: many
v_call: TRBV9
cdr3_nt: TGTGCCAGCAGCGTAGATCAAGGGATCTCGGAGGAAAAACTGTTTTTT
cdr3_aa: CASSVDQGISEEKLFF

j_call: TRBJ2-3
d_call: -
clone_size: many
v_call: TRBV20-1
cdr3_nt: TGCAGCCTCGGGGGACTGGGAGATACGCAGTATTTT
cdr3_aa: CSLGGLGDTQYF

j_call: TRBJ2-4
d_call: -
clone_size: many
v_call: TRBV5-1
cdr3_nt: TGCGCCAGCAGGTTGAAGGGAGAGGACATTCAGTACTTC
cdr3_aa: CASRLKGEDIQYF

j_call: TRBJ1-4
d_call: -
clone_size: few
v_call: TRBV7-2
cdr3_nt: TGTGCCAGCAGCTTAGGTCGTCGGGGTCCCCTGTTTTTT
cdr3_aa: CASSLGRRGPLFF

j_call: TRBJ1-1
d_call: -
clone_size: -
v_call: TRBV18
cdr3_nt: TGTGCCAGCTCACCCAACGGCGGGGGAGAAACTGAAGCTTTCTTT
cdr3_aa: CASSPNGGGETEAFF

j_call: TRBJ1-5
d_call: -
clone_size: many
v_call: TRBV2
cdr3_nt: TGTGCCAGCAGTTCAGGATATCATCAGCCCCAGCATTTT
cdr3_aa: CASSSGYHQPQHF

j_call: TRBJ2-5
d_call: -
clone_size: many
v_call: TRBV5-1
cdr3_nt: TGCGCCAGCAGCTTGGAGGCGCGGTTGGAGACCCAGTACTTC
cdr3_aa: CASSLEARLETQYF

j_call: TRBJ2-2
d_call: -
clone_size: many
v_call: TRBV12-3/TRBV12-4
cdr3_nt: TGTGCCAGCAGTTTAGGAGGTATCAACACCGGGGAGCTGTTTTTT
cdr3_aa: CASSLGGINTGELFF

j_call: TRBJ1-2
d_call: -
clone_size: many
v_call: TRBV12-3/TRBV12-4
cdr3_nt: TGTGCCAGCAGTCTGGGGGACGGACCGGCCTTC
cdr3_aa: CASSLGDGPAF

j_call: TRBJ2-5
d_call: -
clone_size: many
v_call: TRBV20-1
cdr3_nt: TGCAGTGCCCCAGTGGTCACAGAGACCCAGTACTTC
cdr3_aa: CSAPVVTETQYF

j_call: TRBJ1-2
d_call: -
clone_size: many
v_call: TRBV12-3/TRBV12-4
cdr3_nt: TGTGCCAGCAGCCAAGACCACAGGGCTCTAGGCTATGGCTACACCTTC
cdr3_aa: CASSQDHRALGYGYTF

j_call: TRBJ2-1
d_call: -
clone_size: many
v_call: TRBV10-3
cdr3_nt: TGTGCCATCAGTGAGTCGGGGCAACATGAGCAGTTCTTC
cdr3_aa: CAISESGQHEQFF

j_call: TRBJ2-1
d_call: -
clone_size: many
v_call: TRBV3-1
cdr3_nt: TGTGCCAGCAGCCCAAGCTCCTACAATGAGCAGTTCTTC
cdr3_aa: CASSPSSYNEQFF

j_call: TRBJ2-5
d_call: TRBD1
clone_size: many
v_call: TRBV25-1
cdr3_nt: TGTGCCAGCAGTGAATCTCGGGGACAGATACAAGAGACCCAGTACTTC
cdr3_aa: CASSESRGQIQETQYF

j_call: TRBJ2-2
d_call: -
clone_size: many
v_call: TRBV20-1
cdr3_nt: TGCAGTGCTAGCCGACTAGAGGGGTCCGGGGAGCTGTTTTTT
cdr3_aa: CSASRLEGSGELFF

j_call: TRBJ2-7
d_call: -
clone_size: many
v_call: TRBV10-3
cdr3_nt: TGTGCCACTTCCGGGACAATCTACGAGCAGTACTTC
cdr3_aa: CATSGTIYEQYF